This TCR beta chain was sequenced for a study of HIV-infected patients and healthy controls. Relative to its sample, this clonotype is medium-sized. Its specificity is not known. The germline gives CDR1 SEHNR, CDR2 FQNEAQ (reference sequence). V lost 3 bases, J lost 7 bases, and 10 bases stayed unmatched. This CDR3 is built from 15 residues. General study results and limits: CMV-associated CDR3s mostly grew nonsignificantly during therapy, while HIV-associated CDR3s declined significantly.

About 540 ng RNA was reverse transcribed with alpha and beta constant-region primers. Each of the alpha and beta chains got its own library through chain-specific third strand synthesis with indices. One entry per CDR3 protein, called by TCRdb with MiXCR from the 5' RACE reads. The sample has 3,500 to 4,000 distinct CDR3 sequences, roughly a quarter seen once; the top ten hold roughly 20%. Follow-up blood was drawn about 14 weeks, roughly three months, after antiretroviral therapy began. The repertoire came from unfractionated whole blood and reflected all unsorted peripheral T cells. The input for sequencing was blood, taken during antiretroviral therapy. This clonotype was obtained from an adult with HIV infection. The chain employs TRBV7-9 and TRBJ2-3, with TRBD1 matching 7 bases. CDR3 in amino acids: CASSFRDSLDYTQYF. CDR3 bases: TGTGCCAGCAGCTTCCGGGACAGCCTTGATTATACGCAGTATTTT.